The sequence of this T cell receptor (beta chain) was determined in a study of spatial heterogeneity in lung cancer (dated 2019 in TCRdb). With respect to the entire study: Samples were obtained from about 75 patients with early-stage, untreated non-small cell lung cancer from the lung TRACERx cohort. Follow-up PBMC samples were sequenced whenever the samples were available, and the median time to follow-up was around 2 years after resection. More beta-chain than alpha-chain transcripts were consistently detected, likely reflecting higher beta-chain transcript abundance. In the raw uncorrected reads, each unique combination of TCR and UMI appeared on average more than ten times. In non-small cell lung cancer, the study quantitatively compared TCR alpha and beta repertoires across several tumor regions, matched nontumor lung, and blood. Nonsynonymous mutation counts, determined by whole-exome sequencing of tumor tissue, were related to features of the TCR repertoire. Both alpha and beta chains were TCR-sequenced in samples taken at surgery, namely 220 tumor regions, fewer than 85 matched nontumor lung samples and over 55 PBMC samples. What the study reported, not specific to this receptor: Confirming at a functional level the hypothesis that regional TCRs recognize regional mutations was considered to require additional single-cell paired TCR alpha and beta sequencing. Only about 15 patients were included in comparisons of baseline and follow-up blood repertoires. Ubiquitous expanded tumor TCRs showed up in blood more often at tumor resection than at routine follow-up.

Comment on this clonotype: Its antigen is not yet known. The input lacks base qualities; no much larger clone sits a single base away. This beta chain is an off-target read within a library intended for alpha chains, so its frequency means little.

The library was built by means of 5' RACE. Sequencing was carried out with a NextSeq 500. In the TCR library protocol, a unique molecular identifier was attached to each TCR cDNA molecule so that PCR and sequencing errors could be corrected. In the source study's methods: TCR identification, UMI-based error correction and CDR3 extraction were all carried out with Decombinator tools. Expanded TCRs were defined as those above a frequency of 2 per 1,000, corresponding to the top 1% of the tumor frequency distribution. Rényi diversity was computed with the R vegan package after subsampling each repertoire 100 times to 5,000 TCRs. To build CDR3 similarity networks, amino acid triplet string-kernel similarity was used, and CDR3s were connected when their pairwise similarity was above 0.82. In TCRdb, the public reads were trimmed at Q25 with fastp and aligned with MiXCR, with productive beta chains retained. Every CDR3 protein is listed once, alongside the most common genes and DNA of its rows. The V and J calls and clone size are TCRdb's, not the authors'. This sample lists nearly 2,500 distinct CDR3 sequences; about 55% were detected once. The ten largest clones capture 9.5% to 10% of the sample.

V trim: 6 bases; J trim: 3 bases; unmatched bases: 7. According to the germline V gene, CDR1 reads MNHNS and CDR2 reads SASEGT. The cysteine opens and the phenylalanine closes a CDR3 of 15 amino acids. Solely the CDR3 DNA is kept, with 45 bases framed from the first base. This specimen's time point label, per the study, means: blood at routine non-recurrence follow-up after resection. Whole RNA extracted from tumor and nontumor lung tissue, or from cryopreserved PBMC samples, was used for TCR sequencing without cell sorting. Only patients for whom sufficient RNA was available from at least two tumor regions were selected for TCR sequencing.

The V gene is TRBV6-1 and the J gene is TRBJ2-5; TRBD2 fits 10 bases in the junction. The sample consisted of PBMCs, taken at follow-up. This TCR was sampled from a female donor with early-stage non-small cell lung cancer. Read as DNA, the sequence is TGTGCCAGCAGGGAATCTCTAGCGGGAGAAGAGACCCAGTACTTC. It translates to CASRESLAGEETQYF.